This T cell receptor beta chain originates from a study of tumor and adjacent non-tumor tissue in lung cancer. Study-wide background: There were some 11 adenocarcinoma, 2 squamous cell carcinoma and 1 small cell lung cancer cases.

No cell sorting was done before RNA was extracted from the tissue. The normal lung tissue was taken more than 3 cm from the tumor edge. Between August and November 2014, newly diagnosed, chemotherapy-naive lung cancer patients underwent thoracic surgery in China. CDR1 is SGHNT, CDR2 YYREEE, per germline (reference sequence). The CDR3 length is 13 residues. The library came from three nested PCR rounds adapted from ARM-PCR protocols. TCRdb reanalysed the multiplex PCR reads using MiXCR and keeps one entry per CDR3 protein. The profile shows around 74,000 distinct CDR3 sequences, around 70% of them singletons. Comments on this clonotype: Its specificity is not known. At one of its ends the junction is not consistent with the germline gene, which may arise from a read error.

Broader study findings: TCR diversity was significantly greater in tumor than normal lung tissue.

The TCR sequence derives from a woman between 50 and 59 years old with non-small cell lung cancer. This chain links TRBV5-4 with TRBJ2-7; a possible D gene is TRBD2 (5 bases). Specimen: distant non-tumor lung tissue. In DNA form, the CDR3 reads TGTGTCAGCAGCTTGGCCGGTGGAGGCGAGCAGTATTTC. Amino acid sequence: CVSSLAGGGEQYF.